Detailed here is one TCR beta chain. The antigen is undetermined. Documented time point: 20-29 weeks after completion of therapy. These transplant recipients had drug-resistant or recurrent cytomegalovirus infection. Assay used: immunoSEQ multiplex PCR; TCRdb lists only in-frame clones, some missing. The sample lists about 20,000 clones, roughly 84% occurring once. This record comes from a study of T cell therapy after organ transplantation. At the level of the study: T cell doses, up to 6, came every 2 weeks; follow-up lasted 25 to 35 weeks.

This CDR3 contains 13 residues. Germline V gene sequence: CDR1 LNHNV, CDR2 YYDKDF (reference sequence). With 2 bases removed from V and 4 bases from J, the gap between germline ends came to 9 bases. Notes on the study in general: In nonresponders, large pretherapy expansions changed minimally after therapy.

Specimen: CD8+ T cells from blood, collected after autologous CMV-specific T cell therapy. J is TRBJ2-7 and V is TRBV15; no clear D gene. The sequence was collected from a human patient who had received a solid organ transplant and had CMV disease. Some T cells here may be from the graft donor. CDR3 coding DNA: TGTGCCACCAGCAGATCCGAACCTTACGAGCAGTACTTC. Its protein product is CATSRSEPYEQYF.